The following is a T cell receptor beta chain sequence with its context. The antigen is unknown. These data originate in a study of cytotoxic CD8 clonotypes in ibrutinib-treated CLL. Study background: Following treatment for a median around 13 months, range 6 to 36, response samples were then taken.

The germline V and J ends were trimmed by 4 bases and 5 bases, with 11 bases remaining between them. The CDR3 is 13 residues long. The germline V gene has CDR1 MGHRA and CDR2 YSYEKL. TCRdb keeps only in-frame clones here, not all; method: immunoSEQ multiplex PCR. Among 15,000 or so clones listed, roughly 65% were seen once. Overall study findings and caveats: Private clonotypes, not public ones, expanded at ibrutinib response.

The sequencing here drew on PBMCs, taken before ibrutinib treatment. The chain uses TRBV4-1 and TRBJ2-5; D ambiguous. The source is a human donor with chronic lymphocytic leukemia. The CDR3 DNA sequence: TGCGCCAGCAGCCGCGAACGTAGGGAGACCCAGTACTTC. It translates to CASSRERRETQYF.